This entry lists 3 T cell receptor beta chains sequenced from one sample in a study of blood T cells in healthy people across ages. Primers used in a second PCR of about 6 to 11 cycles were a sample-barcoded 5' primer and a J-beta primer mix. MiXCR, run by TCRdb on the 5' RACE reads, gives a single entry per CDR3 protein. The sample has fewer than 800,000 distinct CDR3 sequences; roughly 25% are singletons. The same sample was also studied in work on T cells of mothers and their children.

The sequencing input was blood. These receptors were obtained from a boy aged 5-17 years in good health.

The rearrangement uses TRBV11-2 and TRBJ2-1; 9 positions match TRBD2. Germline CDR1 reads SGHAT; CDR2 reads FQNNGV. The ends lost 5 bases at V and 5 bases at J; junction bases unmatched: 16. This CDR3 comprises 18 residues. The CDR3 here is CASSKSGAGGRVNNEQFF. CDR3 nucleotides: TGTGCCAGCAGCAAATCAGGCGCGGGCGGGAGGGTCAACAATGAGCAGTTCTTC.

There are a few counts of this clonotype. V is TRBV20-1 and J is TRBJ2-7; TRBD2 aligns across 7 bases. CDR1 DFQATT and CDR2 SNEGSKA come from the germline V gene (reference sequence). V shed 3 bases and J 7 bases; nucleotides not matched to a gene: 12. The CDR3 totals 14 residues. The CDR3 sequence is CSASPSGEVREQYF. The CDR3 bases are TGCAGTGCTAGTCCTAGCGGAGAAGTTAGGGAGCAGTACTTC.

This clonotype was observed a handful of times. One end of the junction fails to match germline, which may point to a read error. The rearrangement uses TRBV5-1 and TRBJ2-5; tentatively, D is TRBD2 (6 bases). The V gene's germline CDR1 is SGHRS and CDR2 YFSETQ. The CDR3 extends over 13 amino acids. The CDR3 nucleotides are TGCGCCAGCAGCCGGGACTTCCAAGAGGCCCAGTACTTC. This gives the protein CASSRDFQEAQYF.